One sample yielded the 8 T cell receptor beta chains listed below, sequenced in a study of OX40 agonist ivuxolimab in advanced cancers. Assay used: immunoSEQ multiplex PCR; TCRdb lists only in-frame clones, some missing. The sample lists nearly 80,000 clones; 84% were seen once. Sequences were derived from CD4+ or CD8+ T cells sorted from blood, sampled in a trial of the OX40 agonist ivuxolimab. All receptors come from an adult with an advanced solid tumor such as melanoma, head and neck, liver or kidney cancer.

This sequence joins TRBV9 and TRBJ1-2; D ambiguous. V was shortened by 2 bases and J by 1 base, with 9 bases between the two germline ends. This CDR3 contains 14 residues. The germline CDR1 and CDR2 sequences are SGDLS and YYNGEE. The CDR3 reads CASSVDTGNYGYTF. The CDR3, as DNA: TGTGCCAGCAGCGTTGACACTGGTAACTATGGCTACACCTTC. Together with reference TRBV9 and TRBJ1-2, the CDR3 gives the full variable domain: DSGVTQTPKHLITATGQRVTLRCSPRSGDLSVYWYQQSLDQGLQFLIQYYNGEERAKGNILERFSAQQFPDLHSELNLSSLELGDSALYFCASSVDTGNYGYTFGSGTRLTVV.

The chain employs TRBV5-1 and TRBJ2-5; D unclear. The CDR3 is 14 residues long. Trimming left V 2 bases short and J 8 bases short, with 16 bases between. The V gene's germline CDR1 is SGHRS and CDR2 YFSETQ. The CDR3 is CASSFPRASSTQYF. In DNA form, the CDR3 reads TGCGCCAGCAGCTTCCCCCGGGCCAGTAGTACCCAGTACTTC.

This chain joins TRBV27 and TRBJ2-3; D ambiguous. Trimming took 6 bases from V and 2 from J, leaving 3 bases between them. There are 11 residues in the CDR3. Germline loops: CDR1 MNHEY, CDR2 SMNVEV (reference sequence). CDR3 sequence reads: CASRSTDTQYF. As DNA, the CDR3 is TGTGCCAGCAGGTCCACAGATACGCAGTATTTT.

The chain uses TRBV28 and TRBJ1-1; 9 positions agree with TRBD1. The CDR3 runs 15 residues. Germline CDR1 MDHEN, CDR2 SYDVKM. Unmatched junction bases numbered 6, after V lost 2 bases and J lost 5 bases. The CDR3 bases are TGTGCCAGCAGTTTACCGGGACAGGGAAGAACTGAAGCTTTCTTT. Its protein product is CASSLPGQGRTEAFF.

This clone has just one count. The chain recombines TRBV7-2 with TRBJ1-1; D remains unclear. This CDR3 is built from 14 residues. V lost 2 bases to trimming and J lost 4 bases, with 11 bases between them. The germline CDR1 and CDR2 sequences are SGHTA and FQGNSA. The CDR3 region has the DNA TGTGCCAGCAGCTTACGGGATTGGGGCACTGAAGCTTTCTTT. This gives the protein CASSLRDWGTEAFF.

The chain is built from TRBV4-1 and TRBJ2-1; D uncertain. Trimming cost V 4 bases and J 2 bases, with 9 bases left between them. The germline V gene has CDR1 MGHRA and CDR2 YSYEKL. The CDR3 consists of 14 residues. CDR3 DNA: TGCGCCAGCAGCCCCTATGGCACCTACAATGAGCAGTTCTTC. Its protein is CASSPYGTYNEQFF.

The chain recombines TRBV5-4 with TRBJ2-7; 12 nucleotides agree with TRBD2. The CDR3 consists of 15 residues. CDR1 is SGHNT and CDR2 is YYREEE in the germline V gene (reference sequence). V trimming: 2 bases; J trimming: 2 bases; junction bases outside the gene matches: 2. The chain's CDR3 is CASSLGLAGTYEQYF. The CDR3 coding sequence is TGTGCCAGCAGCTTAGGACTAGCGGGAACCTACGAGCAGTACTTC.

The J gene is TRBJ1-2, the V gene TRBV7-9; D remains unclear. The CDR3 consists of 14 residues. Deletions cut 1 base from V and 12 bases from J, with 18 bases between. Germline loops: CDR1 SEHNR, CDR2 FQNEAQ (reference sequence). The CDR3 region has the DNA TGTGCCAGCAGCTTAGGGGGAAACGCGTTGTCTCACACCTTC. Its protein is CASSLGGNALSHTF.